Listed here are 11 T cell receptor beta chains from one sample, sequenced in a study of T cell responses to AZD1222 COVID-19 vaccine. Only in-frame clones appear in the TCRdb table, and some are missing; sequencing was by immunoSEQ multiplex PCR. The sample carries approximately 150,000 clones, just over 90% recorded once. Material: peripheral blood, obtained 28 days after the second AZD1222 dose. These receptors came from an adult who received the AZD1222 COVID-19 vaccine.

V usage is TRBV6-4 and J usage is TRBJ1-5; 7 nucleotides agree with TRBD1. The CDR3 covers 14 residues. Per the germline V gene, CDR1 is MRHNA and CDR2 is SNTAGT. The V gene end was trimmed by 8 bases and the J gene end by 9 bases; junction bases not matched to a gene: 13. The CDR3 loop reads CASFTPDRRWPQHF. CDR3 in DNA: TGTGCCAGCTTTACCCCGGACAGGCGTTGGCCCCAGCATTTT.

V is TRBV27 and J is TRBJ2-3, with 7 positions matching TRBD2. This CDR3 comprises 14 residues. The V gene end was trimmed by 10 bases and the J gene end by 2 bases; junction bases not matched to a gene: 9. CDR1 is MNHEY, CDR2 SMNVEV, per germline (reference sequence). CDR3 nucleotide sequence: TGTGCCACCGGCGGTGCGGGAGCCACAGATACGCAGTATTTT. This sequence encodes CATGGAGATDTQYF.

This rearrangement joins TRBV4-2 to TRBJ2-3; 15 bases are a match to TRBD2. With 4 bases clipped from V and 4 bases from J, the junction kept 3 bases outside the gene matches. This CDR3 is built from 16 residues. From germline, CDR1 is LGHNA and CDR2 YNFKEQ. As DNA, the CDR3 is TGTGCCAGCAGCCGCCGGACTAGCGGGGGGGCAGATACGCAGTATTTT. Its protein product is CASSRRTSGGADTQYF.

This chain uses TRBV7-9 with TRBJ1-2; weak D call: TRBD1 (6 bases). The CDR3 is 16 residues long. The germline V gene has CDR1 SEHNR and CDR2 FQNEAQ (reference sequence). The ends were cut back, 5 bases at V and 1 base at J, with 17 bases in the middle. The CDR3 sequence: CASSPDTWGRNYGYTF. In DNA form, the CDR3 reads TGTGCCAGCAGCCCTGATACCTGGGGGCGTAACTATGGCTACACCTTC.

This clone came up once. The V and J genes are TRBV6-2 or TRBV6-3 and TRBJ1-4, with 10 bases aligning to TRBD1. Germline V gene data show CDR1 as MNHEY and CDR2 as SVGEGT. Trimming took 6 bases from V and 0 from J; bases not matched to a gene: 7. The CDR3 length is 17 residues. The CDR3 bases are TGTGCCAGCAGGCCTAAGGGACAGGGGTCAACTAATGAAAAACTGTTTTTT. Translated, it gives CASRPKGQGSTNEKLFF.

The chain has TRBV11-2 and TRBJ1-1; D is unclear. The CDR3 loop spans 12 amino acids. V lost 2 bases, J lost 3 bases, and 4 bases lay in between. CDR1 is SGHAT, CDR2 FQNNGV, per germline. The CDR3 DNA is TGTGCCAGCAGCTTATCATACACTGAAGCTTTCTTT. This gives the protein CASSLSYTEAFF.

The rearrangement uses TRBV5-1 and TRBJ1-5, with 7 bases lining up with TRBD1. The germline V gene has CDR1 SGHRS and CDR2 YFSETQ. Trimming cost V 5 bases and J 2 bases; bases outside gene matches: 10. The length of the CDR3 is 16 residues. CDR3 sequence (DNA): TGCGCCAGCAGACCAGACAGGGAAGGGGGCAATCAGCCCCAGCATTTT. Amino acids: CASRPDREGGNQPQHF.

The chain uses TRBV9 and TRBJ2-3; 7 bases are a match to TRBD2. J was trimmed by 5 bases and V by 3 bases; bases with no gene match: 6. CDR1 and CDR2 from the germline V gene are SGDLS and YYNGEE. There are 14 residues in the CDR3. The CDR3 DNA reads TGTGCCAGCAGCGCCAGCGGGAAGTTAGATACGCAGTATTTT. Translated: CASSASGKLDTQYF.

The rearrangement uses TRBV27 and TRBJ2-7, with unresolved D. Germline assignment: CDR1 MNHEY and CDR2 SMNVEV (reference sequence). The CDR3 sequence is 14 residues long. Trimming removed 3 bases from V and 1 base from J, with 10 bases in between. CDR3: CASSLVPESYEQYF. As DNA, the CDR3 is TGTGCCAGCAGTTTGGTACCAGAATCCTACGAGCAGTACTTC.

The chain uses TRBV9 and TRBJ2-1; TRBD2 matches 7 bases. Germline V gives CDR1 SGDLS, CDR2 YYNGEE. Trimming removed 7 bases from V and 4 bases from J; junction bases left unmatched: 14. The CDR3 contains 16 residues. The CDR3: CASGPRASGNYNEQFF. CDR3 DNA sequence: TGTGCCAGCGGCCCCCGGGCCAGCGGGAATTACAATGAGCAGTTCTTC.

The V and J genes are TRBV5-1 and TRBJ1-5; the D gene is possibly TRBD1 (6 bases). The CDR3 runs to 15 residues. The ends were cut back, 4 bases at V and 0 bases at J, with 11 bases in the middle. Per the germline V gene, CDR1 is SGHRS and CDR2 is YFSETQ. Here the CDR3 DNA reads TGCGCCAGCAGCCCCCAGGGGTATAGCAATCAGCCCCAGCATTTT. Its protein product is CASSPQGYSNQPQHF.